Listed below are T cell receptor beta chains from one sample, sequenced in a study of cytomegalovirus exposure and HLA in healthy donors. Here immunoSEQ multiplex PCR was the method, and the copy in TCRdb shows in-frame clones only, minus some. The profile shows 120,000 or so clones, approximately 83% of them singletons. Sequencing used PBMCs. The receptors come from a man between 35 and 55 years old in good health and CMV-seronegative. CDR3s include the opening cysteine and the closing phenylalanine or tryptophan. A D gene is named only where the DNA matches it firmly. Clone sizes are given selectively: once, few, many, or a class where the clone is expanded.

v_gene: TRBV2; d_gene: -; j_gene: TRBJ1-1; abundance: -; len: 13; CDR3aa: CASKRDGGTEAFF; CDR3nt: TGTGCCAGCAAGAGGGATGGGGGGACTGAAGCTTTCTTT
v_gene: TRBV29-1; d_gene: -; j_gene: TRBJ1-4; abundance: -; len: 16; CDR3aa: CSVGSAGRVANEKLFF; CDR3nt: TGCAGCGTTGGAAGCGCAGGCAGGGTTGCTAATGAAAAACTGTTTTTT
v_gene: TRBV2; d_gene: -; j_gene: TRBJ1-2; abundance: -; len: 12; CDR3aa: CASNVQGGGYTF; CDR3nt: TGTGCCAGCAATGTCCAGGGAGGAGGCTACACCTTC
v_gene: TRBV10-3; d_gene: -; j_gene: TRBJ1-1; abundance: -; len: 15; CDR3aa: CAISVGDSMNTEAFF; CDR3nt: TGTGCCATCAGTGTCGGTGACAGCATGAACACTGAAGCTTTCTTT
v_gene: TRBV6-6; d_gene: TRBD1; j_gene: TRBJ1-5; abundance: -; len: 15; CDR3aa: CASSDTGGKLGAQHF; CDR3nt: TGTGCCAGCAGCGACACAGGGGGGAAGCTGGGAGCCCAGCATTTT
v_gene: TRBV30; d_gene: -; j_gene: TRBJ1-2; abundance: -; len: 12; CDR3aa: CAWSGGGIGYTF; CDR3nt: TGTGCCTGGAGTGGAGGAGGAATAGGCTACACCTTC
v_gene: TRBV6-5; d_gene: -; j_gene: TRBJ1-1; abundance: -; len: 13; CDR3aa: CASRRGGNTEAFF; CDR3nt: TGTGCCAGCAGGCGAGGGGGAAACACTGAAGCTTTCTTT
v_gene: TRBV15; d_gene: -; j_gene: TRBJ2-2; abundance: -; len: 18; CDR3aa: CATSRDGPGAYNTGELFF; CDR3nt: TGTGCCACCAGCAGAGACGGCCCAGGGGCCTACAACACCGGGGAGCTGTTTTTT
v_gene: TRBV7-3; d_gene: -; j_gene: TRBJ2-1; abundance: -; len: 16; CDR3aa: CASSVQGVGATHEQFF; CDR3nt: TGTGCCAGCAGCGTGCAGGGTGTGGGGGCTACACATGAGCAGTTCTTC
v_gene: TRBV27; d_gene: -; j_gene: TRBJ2-7; abundance: -; len: 13; CDR3aa: CASSLQGSYEQYF; CDR3nt: TGTGCCAGCAGTTTACAGGGCTCCTACGAGCAGTACTTC
v_gene: TRBV6-5; d_gene: -; j_gene: TRBJ1-2; abundance: few; len: 14; CDR3aa: CASRRDRNDYGYTF; CDR3nt: TGTGCCAGCAGACGCGACAGGAATGACTATGGCTACACCTTC
v_gene: TRBV5-8; d_gene: TRBD1; j_gene: TRBJ1-5; abundance: -; len: 17; CDR3aa: CASSSGTVLGSNQPQHF; CDR3nt: TGTGCCAGCAGCTCCGGGACAGTTTTAGGCAGCAATCAGCCCCAGCATTTT
v_gene: TRBV30; d_gene: TRBD2; j_gene: TRBJ2-3; abundance: -; len: 15; CDR3aa: CACPLARGSTDTQYF; CDR3nt: TGTGCCTGTCCCCTCGCGCGGGGGAGCACAGATACGCAGTATTTT
v_gene: TRBV7-3; d_gene: -; j_gene: TRBJ1-1; abundance: -; len: 13; CDR3aa: CASSFREGTEAFF; CDR3nt: TGTGCCAGCAGCTTTCGGGAGGGCACTGAAGCTTTCTTT
v_gene: TRBV5-4; d_gene: TRBD1; j_gene: TRBJ2-7; abundance: -; len: 14; CDR3aa: CASSFGQGRYEQYF; CDR3nt: TGTGCCAGCAGTTTTGGACAGGGACGGTACGAGCAGTACTTC
v_gene: TRBV30; d_gene: TRBD1; j_gene: TRBJ1-4; abundance: -; len: 14; CDR3aa: CAWSHRGTNEKLFF; CDR3nt: TGTGCCTGGAGTCACAGGGGTACTAATGAAAAACTGTTTTTT
v_gene: TRBV5-6; d_gene: -; j_gene: TRBJ2-7; abundance: -; len: 14; CDR3aa: CASSSPGLHYEQYF; CDR3nt: TGTGCCAGCAGCTCACCGGGACTCCACTACGAGCAGTACTTC
v_gene: TRBV7-9; d_gene: -; j_gene: TRBJ2-1; abundance: few; len: 13; CDR3aa: CASSLGSGNEQFF; CDR3nt: TGTGCCAGCAGCTTAGGTTCAGGGAATGAGCAGTTCTTC
v_gene: TRBV5-1; d_gene: TRBD1; j_gene: TRBJ1-6; abundance: -; len: 15; CDR3aa: CASSRGQGGESPLHF; CDR3nt: TGCGCCAGCAGCCGGGGACAGGGCGGCGAATCACCCCTCCACTTT
v_gene: TRBV4-1; d_gene: TRBD1; j_gene: TRBJ1-2; abundance: -; len: 16; CDR3aa: CASSQESTGGAYGYTF; CDR3nt: TGCGCCAGCAGCCAAGAATCGACAGGGGGCGCGTATGGCTACACCTTC
v_gene: TRBV6-1; d_gene: -; j_gene: TRBJ1-2; abundance: -; len: 15; CDR3aa: CASSPTPDRNYGYTF; CDR3nt: TGTGCCAGCAGTCCCACCCCGGACAGAAACTATGGCTACACCTTC
v_gene: TRBV19; d_gene: -; j_gene: TRBJ2-1; abundance: -; len: 17; CDR3aa: CASRTLGGQSSYNEQFF; CDR3nt: TGTGCCAGTAGGACCTTGGGGGGTCAGAGCTCCTACAATGAGCAGTTCTTC
v_gene: TRBV10-3; d_gene: -; j_gene: TRBJ2-7; abundance: -; len: 14; CDR3aa: CAISDPSRSYEQYF; CDR3nt: TGTGCCATCAGTGACCCCAGTCGCTCCTACGAGCAGTACTTC
v_gene: TRBV5-4; d_gene: -; j_gene: TRBJ1-1; abundance: -; len: 13; CDR3aa: CASSYRSGVEAFF; CDR3nt: TGTGCCAGCAGCTACCGGTCGGGGGTTGAAGCTTTCTTT
v_gene: TRBV2; d_gene: -; j_gene: TRBJ1-1; abundance: few; len: 14; CDR3aa: CASGRQESNTEAFF; CDR3nt: TGTGCCAGCGGTCGACAGGAATCGAACACTGAAGCTTTCTTT
v_gene: TRBV2; d_gene: TRBD2; j_gene: TRBJ2-3; abundance: -; len: 14; CDR3aa: CASNPSGGADTQYF; CDR3nt: TGTGCCAGCAACCCTAGCGGGGGGGCAGATACGCAGTATTTT
v_gene: TRBV29-1; d_gene: TRBD2; j_gene: TRBJ2-5; abundance: few; len: 13; CDR3aa: CSEGGDPTQTQYF; CDR3nt: TGCAGCGAGGGAGGGGACCCTACCCAGACCCAGTACTTC
v_gene: TRBV6-1; d_gene: -; j_gene: TRBJ2-3; abundance: -; len: 15; CDR3aa: CASRDLGLPTDTQYF; CDR3nt: TGTGCCAGCAGAGACCTCGGACTTCCCACAGATACGCAGTATTTT
v_gene: TRBV6-6; d_gene: TRBD1; j_gene: TRBJ1-2; abundance: -; len: 16; CDR3aa: CATRQGSLSMRYGYTF; CDR3nt: TGTGCCACGAGACAGGGGAGTCTCAGTATGCGCTATGGCTACACCTTC
v_gene: TRBV9; d_gene: -; j_gene: TRBJ2-3; abundance: -; len: 15; CDR3aa: CASSVAGHVTDTQYF; CDR3nt: TGTGCCAGCAGCGTAGCGGGACACGTCACAGATACGCAGTATTTT
v_gene: TRBV10-3; d_gene: -; j_gene: TRBJ1-2; abundance: -; len: 13; CDR3aa: CAITLTENYGYTF; CDR3nt: TGTGCCATCACCCTGACAGAGAACTATGGCTACACCTTC
v_gene: TRBV5-1; d_gene: TRBD2; j_gene: TRBJ2-5; abundance: -; len: 16; CDR3aa: CASSLGSSGGVETQYF; CDR3nt: TGCGCCAGCAGCTTGGGTTCTAGCGGGGGTGTAGAGACCCAGTACTTC
v_gene: TRBV19; d_gene: -; j_gene: TRBJ1-5; abundance: -; len: 13; CDR3aa: CASLAGWNQPQHF; CDR3nt: TGTGCCAGTCTGGCAGGGTGGAATCAGCCCCAGCATTTT
v_gene: TRBV9; d_gene: -; j_gene: TRBJ2-1; abundance: -; len: 15; CDR3aa: CASSVGGGVYNEQFF; CDR3nt: TGTGCCAGCAGCGTGGGAGGTGGGGTTTACAATGAGCAGTTCTTC
v_gene: TRBV4-3; d_gene: -; j_gene: TRBJ1-4; abundance: -; len: 14; CDR3aa: CASSPQGGDEKLFF; CDR3nt: TGCGCCAGCAGCCCACAAGGGGGGGATGAAAAACTGTTTTTT
v_gene: TRBV4-2; d_gene: -; j_gene: TRBJ2-5; abundance: -; len: 15; CDR3aa: CASSQDGPAEETQYF; CDR3nt: TGTGCCAGCAGCCAAGATGGGCCGGCCGAAGAGACCCAGTACTTC
v_gene: TRBV7-9; d_gene: -; j_gene: TRBJ2-7; abundance: -; len: 15; CDR3aa: CASSSPLEGAYEQYF; CDR3nt: TGTGCCAGCAGCTCCCCTCTGGAGGGAGCCTACGAGCAGTACTTC
v_gene: TRBV9; d_gene: -; j_gene: TRBJ2-7; abundance: -; len: 13; CDR3aa: CASSSGSTYEQYF; CDR3nt: TGTGCCAGCAGCTCCGGGAGTACCTACGAGCAGTACTTC